The T cell receptor (beta chain) under discussion was sequenced for a study of metastatic and nonmetastatic thyroid tumors. Study context: It was across blood and tumor or nodule tissue from malignant and benign thyroid patients that repertoires were compared.

This clone was seen ten or more times. The authors' processing: In papillary thyroid cancer, a distant-metastasis classifier was built using CDR3 differences across clinicopathological groups. With MiXCR, TCRdb called clones anew from the PCR reads. TCRdb, not the authors, supplied the V and J calls. The sample contains more than 85,000 clones, 8% to 9.5% of which appear only once. Thyroid surgery had not been preceded by any treatment in any patient. With 0 bases removed from V and 2 bases from J, the gap between germline ends came to 18 bases. CDR3 length equals 17 residues. Germline CDR1 and CDR2: DFQATT and SNEGSKA (reference sequence).

The rearrangement links TRBV20-1 to TRBJ2-3, with D tentatively TRBD1 (5 bases). Sequenced material: blood. This TCR derives from a female donor with papillary thyroid cancer or a benign thyroid nodule (not recorded which). Some clones in this sample may be carry-over from other donors' samples. The CDR3 region has the DNA TGCAGTGCTAGAGATCTCGGGCAGGGTAGATACACAGATACGCAGTATTTT. Protein product: CSARDLGQGRYTDTQYF.